Below, 30 T cell receptor beta chains from the same sample are listed, as sequenced in a study of blood T cell repertoires in COVID-19. Here immunoSEQ multiplex PCR was the method, and the copy in TCRdb shows in-frame clones only, minus some. The data hold 160,000 or so clones, with 81% observed a single time. The source material was PBMCs or T cells enriched from blood (not recorded which). The receptors stem from a middle-aged woman with acute COVID-19.

The chain combines TRBV30 with TRBJ2-1; 9 positions match TRBD2. The CDR3 runs to 16 residues. J was trimmed by 3 bases and V by 7 bases; bases with no gene match: 13. Germline assignment: CDR1 GTSNPN and CDR2 SVGIG (reference sequence). The CDR3 here is CALFPRTSAHYNEQFF. CDR3 sequence (DNA): TGTGCCTTATTCCCGAGGACTAGCGCACACTACAATGAGCAGTTCTTC.

CDR3 protein: CASSKSGGGSNQPQHF. The CDR3 region has the DNA TGTGCCAGTAGTAAATCCGGGGGGGGAAGCAATCAGCCCCAGCATTTT. This sequence joins TRBV19 and TRBJ1-5; perhaps TRBD1 as D (5 bases). This CDR3 comprises 16 residues. Germline V gene lookup returns CDR1 LNHDA and CDR2 SQIVND (reference sequence). V dropped 4 bases and J dropped 1 base, with 14 bases sitting between them.

This sequence joins TRBV5-1 and TRBJ2-3; 15 bases line up with TRBD2. Germline assignment: CDR1 SGHRS and CDR2 YFSETQ. The length of the CDR3 is 16 residues. V lost 4 bases, J lost 5 bases, and 5 bases stayed unmatched. The CDR3 DNA reads as TGCGCCAGCAGCCGAAGGACTAGCGGGAGGGTAGATACGCAGTATTTT. This gives the protein CASSRRTSGRVDTQYF.

This chain connects TRBV7-6 to TRBJ1-6, with a tentative D call TRBD1 (5 bases). V lost 0 bases, J lost 4 bases, and 7 bases lay in between. The CDR3 spans 15 residues. From germline, CDR1 is SGHVS and CDR2 FNYEAQ. CDR3 DNA sequence: TGTGCCAGCAGCTTAGCTTCAGGGTATAATTCACCCCTCCACTTT. The encoded protein is CASSLASGYNSPLHF.

V usage is TRBV30 and J usage is TRBJ2-2, with 9 bases fitting TRBD1. Losses at the gene ends were 8 bases for V and 7 bases for J; bases not matched to a gene: 8. Germline CDR1 reads GTSNPN; CDR2 reads SVGIG (reference sequence). The CDR3 runs 13 residues. In DNA, the CDR3 is TGTGCCGGCCGACAGGGGGTTGGCGGGGAGCTGTTTTTT. Amino acid sequence: CAGRQGVGGELFF.

The CDR3 DNA follows: TGTGCCATCAGTGAGTCTCTAGCGGGACTTGTAGGCGCCTACAATGAGCAGTTCTTC. The encoded protein is CAISESLAGLVGAYNEQFF. The chain combines TRBV10-3 with TRBJ2-1; 9 nucleotides match TRBD2. The CDR3 is 19 amino acids. CDR1 and CDR2 from the germline V gene are ENHRY and SYGVKD. Germline trimming cut 0 bases from V and 2 bases from J; bases unmatched to any gene: 11.

This clone came up a few times. The chain recombines TRBV2 with TRBJ2-5; 9 bases map to TRBD1. This CDR3 region has 14 residues. Germline V gene sequence: CDR1 SNHLY, CDR2 FYNNEI. The ends lost 7 bases at V and 2 bases at J; junction bases unmatched: 5. CDR3 in DNA: TGTGCCAGCAAACCCGACAGGGGGCAAGAGACCCAGTACTTC. This codes for CASKPDRGQETQYF. Full variable domain (missing parts from reference TRBV2 and TRBJ2-5): EPEVTQTPSHQVTQMGQEVILRCVPISNHLYFYWYRQILGQKVEFLVSFYNNEISEKSEIFDDQFSVERPDGSNFTLKIRSTKLEDSAMYFCASKPDRGQETQYFGPGTRLLVL.

The CDR3 spells CATAPGGLNTGELFF. The CDR3 coding sequence is TGTGCCACCGCGCCAGGAGGGCTGAACACCGGGGAGCTGTTTTTT. The chain joins TRBV2 to TRBJ2-2; a possible D gene is TRBD2 (6 bases). The CDR3 contains 15 residues. The germline gives CDR1 SNHLY, CDR2 FYNNEI. V gave up 10 bases and J gave up 1 base, with 16 bases separating them.

This clone occurred once. CDR3 loop: CASSLGDSSGNTIYF. In nucleotides, the CDR3 is TGCGCCAGCAGCTTGGGGGACTCCTCTGGAAACACCATATATTTT. The chain employs TRBV5-1 and TRBJ1-3; TRBD1 might be the D (5 bases). The CDR3 totals 15 residues. Germline values: CDR1 SGHRS, CDR2 YFSETQ. With 0 bases removed from V and 0 bases from J, the gap between germline ends came to 7 bases.

The genes are TRBV7-6 and TRBJ2-2; no clear D. V lost 5 bases, J lost 5 bases, and 18 bases lay in between. The germline gives CDR1 SGHVS, CDR2 FNYEAQ. The CDR3 covers 16 residues. The CDR3 spells CASSPIDARRTGELFF. Here the CDR3 DNA reads TGTGCCAGCAGCCCCATTGACGCCCGCAGGACCGGGGAGCTGTTTTTT.

The chain has TRBV27 and TRBJ2-1; a weak D match, TRBD2 (6 bases). Germline V gives CDR1 MNHEY, CDR2 SMNVEV (reference sequence). V was cut by 5 bases and J by 9 bases, with 17 bases left in between. This CDR3 contains 14 residues. The CDR3 protein is CASSLGSRGGEQFF. DNA of the CDR3: TGTGCCAGCAGTCTAGGCTCCCGGGGAGGTGAGCAGTTCTTC.

The chain couples TRBV15 to TRBJ2-1; the D is unclear. CDR1 LNHNV and CDR2 YYDKDF come from the germline V gene (reference sequence). Trimming removed 5 bases from V and 10 bases from J, with 15 bases in between. This CDR3 contains 13 residues. As DNA, the CDR3 is TGTGCCACCAGCGGTCCCGTAGTTGAAGAGCAGTTCTTC. It is translated as CATSGPVVEEQFF.

The chain joins TRBV16 to TRBJ2-1; no clear D. With 0 bases removed from V and 4 bases from J, the gap between germline ends came to 10 bases. The V gene's germline CDR1 is KGHSY and CDR2 FQNENV. The CDR3 totals 15 residues. CDR3 protein: CASSQSRSPYNEQFF. CDR3 sequence (DNA): TGTGCCAGCAGCCAATCCCGGAGTCCGTACAATGAGCAGTTCTTC.

This clone was counted many times. The chain is built from TRBV6-2 or TRBV6-3 and TRBJ1-2; D might be TRBD1 (5 bases). V was clipped by 4 bases and J by 2 bases, with 14 bases between them. The CDR3 length is 15 residues. Germline V gene data show CDR1 as MNHEY and CDR2 as SVGEGT. The chain's CDR3 is CASSSAGRMNYGYTF. The CDR3 nucleotides are TGTGCCAGCAGTTCCGCGGGACGGATGAACTATGGCTACACCTTC.

This chain joins TRBV19 and TRBJ1-5, with 8 bases that match TRBD1. V trimming: 5 bases; J trimming: 0 bases; junction bases outside the gene matches: 9. Germline CDR1 LNHDA, CDR2 SQIVND (reference sequence). The CDR3 contains 17 residues. The CDR3 sequence: CASSSGQGAYSNQPQHF. In nucleotides, the CDR3 is TGTGCCAGTAGTTCTGGACAGGGTGCATATAGCAATCAGCCCCAGCATTTT.

The chain has TRBV7-2 and TRBJ2-2; 7 bases match TRBD2. Per the germline V gene, CDR1 is SGHTA and CDR2 is FQGNSA. This CDR3 has 16 residues. V shed 5 bases, J shed 1 base, and the junction held 7 bases outside the gene matches. The CDR3 sequence is CASSPLTSLNTGELFF. In nucleotides, the CDR3 is TGTGCCAGCAGCCCTCTGACTAGCTTGAACACCGGGGAGCTGTTTTTT.

The chain combines TRBV18 with TRBJ2-6; 9 bases line up with TRBD1. This CDR3 is 16 amino acids long. V gave up 3 bases and J gave up 0 bases; unmatched junction bases: 0. Germline lookup yields CDR1 KGHSH and CDR2 LQKENI. CDR3 DNA sequence: TGTGCCAGCTCACCGGGACAGGGCTCTGGGGCCAACGTCCTGACTTTC. It yields the protein CASSPGQGSGANVLTF.

The chain has TRBV5-6 and TRBJ1-4, with D perhaps TRBD1 (5 bases). Looked up from germline, CDR1 is SGHDT and CDR2 is YYEEEE. CDR3 length: 16 residues. V was shortened by 2 bases and J by 2 bases, with 13 bases between the two germline ends. The CDR3 DNA reads TGTGCCAGCAGCTTCGGGGGACGGGGGACTAATGAAAAACTGTTTTTT. Translating gives CASSFGGRGTNEKLFF.

For the CDR3, the DNA is TGCGCCAGCAGCGGGACCCAGGACAGGGCGAACACTGAAGCTTTCTTT. It yields the protein CASSGTQDRANTEAFF. The rearrangement joins TRBV5-1 to TRBJ1-1; 8 bases align to TRBD1. V lost 4 bases and J lost 1; bases outside the gene matches: 9. This CDR3 region has 16 residues. Germline CDR1 and CDR2: SGHRS and YFSETQ.

CDR3 in amino acids: CASSSYIRTGALNGYTF. The CDR3 region has the DNA TGTGCCAGCAGCTCTTACATTAGGACAGGGGCACTCAATGGCTACACCTTC. The chain joins TRBV7-2 to TRBJ1-2; 9 bases line up with TRBD1. CDR1 SGHTA and CDR2 FQGNSA come from the germline V gene. The CDR3 contains 17 residues. Trimming took 4 bases from V and 6 from J; bases not matched to a gene: 15.

This sequence joins TRBV11-3 and TRBJ2-5, with 10 nucleotides matching TRBD1. Germline values: CDR1 SGHNT, CDR2 YENEEA. With V trimmed by 5 bases and J by 0 bases, 9 bases remained unmatched. This CDR3 spans 17 amino acids. The CDR3 loop reads CASSPPRGTGDQETQYF. The CDR3 DNA reads as TGTGCCAGCAGCCCACCACGGGGGACAGGGGACCAAGAGACCCAGTACTTC.

The J gene is TRBJ1-1, the V gene TRBV19; TRBD1 agrees at 9 bases. Germline CDR1 reads LNHDA; CDR2 reads SQIVND (reference sequence). The V segment lost 6 bases and the J segment 3 bases; nucleotides outside the gene matches: 2. The CDR3 loop spans 13 amino acids. The CDR3 is CASRDRGYTEAFF. The CDR3 DNA sequence: TGTGCCAGTAGGGACAGGGGTTACACTGAAGCTTTCTTT.

V and J are TRBV18 and TRBJ1-2, with TRBD1 matching over 8 bases. The trim removed 4 bases at V and 2 bases at J, leaving 6 bases unmatched. CDR3 length: 15 amino acids. In germline, CDR1 is KGHSH, CDR2 LQKENI. The CDR3 sequence is CASSQTTGVNYGYTF. The CDR3 DNA reads TGTGCCAGCTCACAGACGACAGGGGTAAACTATGGCTACACCTTC.

The chain uses TRBV19 and TRBJ2-1; TRBD2 aligns across 13 bases. Germline V CDR1 and CDR2: LNHDA, SQIVND (reference sequence). V dropped 1 base and J dropped 8; count of bases not matched to a gene: 5. CDR3 length: 16 residues. CDR3 coding DNA: TGTGCCAGTAGTATAGTAAGGACTAGCGGGAGTCATGAGCAGTTCTTC. It codes for CASSIVRTSGSHEQFF.

This clone was found a few times. At the DNA level, this CDR3 is encoded by other sequences in the same sample as well. The chain joins TRBV7-3 to TRBJ2-7, with D possibly matching TRBD2 (6 bases). V was pared by 2 bases and J by 6 bases, with 11 bases between. Germline assignment: CDR1 SGHTA and CDR2 FQGTGA. The CDR3 has 13 residues. CDR3 amino acids: CASSLLRDSEQYF. The CDR3 nucleotides are TGTGCCAGCAGCTTACTCCGGGACTCCGAGCAGTACTTC.

The gene calls are TRBV6-1 and TRBJ1-5; D is unresolved. CDR1 is MNHNS, CDR2 SASEGT, per germline. The CDR3 contains 17 residues. Trimming cost V 0 bases and J 0 bases, with 12 bases left between them. The CDR3 reads CASSEAWAPYSNQPQHF. CDR3 DNA sequence: TGTGCCAGCAGTGAAGCGTGGGCACCCTATAGCAATCAGCCCCAGCATTTT.

The gene calls are TRBV7-2 and TRBJ1-5; 10 bases are shared with TRBD1. Germline V CDR1 and CDR2: SGHTA, FQGNSA. V dropped 4 bases and J dropped 7; count of bases not matched to a gene: 4. The CDR3 has 14 amino acids. DNA of the CDR3: TGTGCCAGCAGCTCGACAGGGGGCGGCCAGCCCCAGCATTTT. Protein product: CASSSTGGGQPQHF.

This sequence joins TRBV5-6 and TRBJ2-7; perhaps TRBD1 as D (5 bases). The CDR3 contains 14 residues. The V end lost 2 bases, the J end lost 2 bases, and 11 bases lay between the germline ends. The germline V gene encodes CDR1 SGHDT and CDR2 YYEEEE. The CDR3 DNA is TGTGCCAGCAGCTTTAACCAGGGAACCTACGAGCAGTACTTC. This codes for CASSFNQGTYEQYF.

The J gene is TRBJ2-1, the V gene TRBV6-5; D unclear. V was pared by 0 bases and J by 10 bases, with 7 bases between. The CDR3 is 12 amino acids. Germline V CDR1 and CDR2: MNHEY, SVGAGI. The CDR3 region is CASSYSGREQFF. The CDR3 nucleotides are TGTGCCAGCAGTTACTCTGGCAGGGAGCAGTTCTTC.

Only a few counts were recorded for this clone. The chain combines TRBV18 with TRBJ1-2; D is possibly TRBD1 (6 bases). V dropped 2 bases and J dropped 8 bases, with 24 bases sitting between them. This CDR3 contains 17 residues. Germline lookup yields CDR1 KGHSH and CDR2 LQKENI. DNA for the CDR3: TGTGCCAGCTCACCATTACGGACGGCACAGGGAGAAGAGGGCTACACCTTC. Translating gives CASSPLRTAQGEEGYTF.